This T cell receptor beta chain was documented in a study of cytomegalovirus exposure and HLA in healthy donors. Study conclusions and caveats: One later analysis, an examination of the 100 to 150 validation repertoires, found that first-cohort TCR clusters tended to co-occur in them. Cytomegalovirus-associated TCR beta chains were listed, numbering around 150. Specificity of a few CMV-associated chains for CMV antigens was verified in vitro.

Clones were read by immunoSEQ multiplex PCR, and TCRdb kept only the in-frame ones, dropping some. The repertoire includes under 250,000 clones, around nine tenths of them detected once, and less than 3% sits in the top ten. The study drew the donors from its roughly 120-subject validation cohort, separate from the roughly 700-subject first cohort. Trimming cost V 4 bases and J 10 bases, with 13 bases left between them. The CDR3 length is 12 residues. Germline CDR1 SGHTA, CDR2 FQGNSA. With respect to this clone: What it binds is unknown.

The sample taken for sequencing was PBMCs. This TCR came from a man younger than 35 in good health and CMV-seronegative. This rearrangement joins TRBV7-2 to TRBJ1-1; D call uncertain. CDR3 region: CASSSPGRVAFF. The CDR3 DNA reads TGTGCCAGCAGCTCCCCGGGAAGGGTAGCTTTCTTT.